The following is a T cell receptor beta chain sequence with its context. Its antigen remains unknown. Unsorted PBMC contributed approximately 280 ng DNA, 30,000 or so T cell genomes, to each replicate PCR. Data came from immunoSEQ multiplex PCR; TCRdb stores just in-frame clones and leaves some out. This table has fewer than 700,000 clones, around 80% appearing once. The data are from a study of shared clonotypes between healthy human individuals. The donor cohort consisted entirely of Caucasian adults residing in Nashville, Tennessee. CDR1 is MNHNS and CDR2 is SASEGT in the germline V gene. Trimming cost V 7 bases and J 4 bases, with 19 bases left between them. The CDR3 spans 15 residues. General study results and limits: Owing to a small donor count, the genetic and exposure-history diversity represented was limited. Sampling used blood alone; tissue repertoires probably differ.

The sample taken for sequencing was PBMCs. The clonotype was recovered from a woman aged 40-49 years in good health. Some clones in this sample may be carry-over from other donors' samples. This sequence joins TRBV6-1 and TRBJ1-1; tentative D call: TRBD1 (5 bases). This chain's CDR3 is CASTTGGSPGTEAFF. The CDR3, as DNA: TGTGCCAGCACCACGGGGGGATCCCCCGGCACTGAAGCTTTCTTT.